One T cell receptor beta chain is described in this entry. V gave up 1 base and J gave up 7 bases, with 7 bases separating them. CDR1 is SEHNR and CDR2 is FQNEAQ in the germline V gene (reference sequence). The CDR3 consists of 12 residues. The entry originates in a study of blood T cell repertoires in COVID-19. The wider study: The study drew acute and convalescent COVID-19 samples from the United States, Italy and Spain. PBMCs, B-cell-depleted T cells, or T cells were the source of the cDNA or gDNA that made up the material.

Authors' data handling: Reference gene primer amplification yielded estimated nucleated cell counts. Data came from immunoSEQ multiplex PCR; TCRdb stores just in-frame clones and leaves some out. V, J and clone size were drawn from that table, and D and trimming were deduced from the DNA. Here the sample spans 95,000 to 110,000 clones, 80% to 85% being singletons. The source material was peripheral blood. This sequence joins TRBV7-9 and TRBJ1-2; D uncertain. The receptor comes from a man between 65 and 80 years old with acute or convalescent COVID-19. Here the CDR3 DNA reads TGTGCCAGCAGCTTAGATCGGGTTGGCTACACCTTC. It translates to CASSLDRVGYTF.